This record concerns one T cell receptor (beta chain) sequence. Sequenced by immunoSEQ multiplex PCR; TCRdb stores in-frame clones only, minus some. Here the sample spans fewer than 350,000 clones, around 84% being singletons. CDR3 size: 15 residues. Per the germline V gene, CDR1 is SGDLS and CDR2 is YYNGEE. The V and J ends lost 4 bases and 4 bases respectively, with 15 bases between them. Self-reported history from a screening survey and questionnaire set each donor's cohort. This record belongs to a study of blood T cell repertoires in COVID-19. This TCR was recovered from a woman in her forties or fifties who had recovered from COVID-19. Sequenced sample: PBMCs or T cells enriched from blood (not recorded which). The gene calls are TRBV9 and TRBJ1-3, with a possible D match to TRBD1 (6 bases). For the CDR3, the DNA is TGTGCCAGCAGCACCGGGGACACCTCGGGAAACACCATATATTTT. This translates into CASSTGDTSGNTIYF.